A single count supports the clone carrying this T cell receptor beta chain. The antigen is undetermined. The sample belongs to a study of cytomegalovirus exposure and HLA in healthy donors. Study-level information: Earlier work reported about 110 million unique TCR beta sequences from approximately 180 million T cells. Genetic ancestry analysis placed approximately 79% of the 398 donors that were genotyped in the Caucasian-associated cluster.

PCR amplification relied on 60 Vbeta primers (plus 13 Jbeta primers). Generated by immunoSEQ multiplex PCR, the TCRdb table keeps only in-frame clones and is missing some. The sample shows 150,000 to 200,000 clones, around 80% of them seen only once. Overall study results and limits: Further analysis, carried out later, found HLA-associated TCR beta chains more clonally expanded than equally common other chains.

This CDR3 comprises 17 residues. Looked up from germline, CDR1 is SGHRS and CDR2 is YFSETQ. The trim removed 4 bases at V and 0 bases at J, leaving 7 bases unmatched. The sequenced sample was PBMCs. The V call is TRBV5-1, the J call TRBJ1-4, with 9 positions matching TRBD1. The clonotype comes from a woman between 40 and 55 years old in good health and CMV-seropositive. CDR3 bases: TGCGCCAGCAGCCAAATGGGACAGGGAACAACTAATGAAAAACTGTTTTTT. Translating it yields CASSQMGQGTTNEKLFF.